This is a list of T cell receptor beta chains from one sample in a study of T cell responses to AZD1222 COVID-19 vaccine. Data came from immunoSEQ multiplex PCR; TCRdb stores just in-frame clones and leaves some out. Of 150,000 to 200,000 clones in the sample, about 92% were seen once. The specimen was peripheral blood, collected on day 0 of AZD1222 vaccination. These TCRs come from an adult in good health. Both conserved end residues are trimmed from each CDR3. Each record gives: J gene, V gene, CDR3 protein.

TRBJ1-2 | TRBV25-1 | ASSEFSNYGYT
TRBJ1-5 | TRBV6-5 | ASSFTLSNQPQH
TRBJ1-1 | TRBV12-5 | ASGPRVEAF
TRBJ1-2 | TRBV27 | ASSLVGSNYGYT
TRBJ2-2 | TRBV11-2 | ASSLYQGSNTGELF
TRBJ1-2 | TRBV7-2 | AGLGQGARGYT
TRBJ2-7 | TRBV4-1 | ASSQELPWQNYEQY
TRBJ1-6 | TRBV6-5 | ASRHRDREPPLH
TRBJ2-1 | TRBV30 | AWSVGINEQF
TRBJ1-1 | TRBV20-1 | SARPNTEAF
TRBJ1-3 | TRBV18 | ASSPAPDPGNTIY
TRBJ2-3 | TRBV7-3 | ASSLTRGNTQY
TRBJ2-7 | TRBV13 | ASSLEGAGVYEQY
TRBJ1-1 | TRBV6-2/TRBV6-3 | ASSYSGLTRVKAF
TRBJ1-2 | TRBV27 | ASSLQFGAGGYGYT
TRBJ2-7 | TRBV27 | ASRPGDRAGYEQY
TRBJ1-1 | TRBV6-5 | ASSQASEAF
TRBJ1-1 | TRBV30 | AWSVGGGDTEAF
TRBJ1-6 | TRBV7-9 | ASSLLGVPLH
TRBJ2-1 | TRBV6-5 | ASRIGTGDYNEQF
TRBJ2-3 | TRBV18 | ASSLVDTQY
TRBJ2-1 | TRBV4-3 | ASSQESYNEQF
TRBJ2-1 | TRBV4-2 | ASSQDDRTYNEQF
TRBJ2-1 | TRBV6-5 | ASSFAGFSYNEQF
TRBJ1-2 | TRBV10-3 | AIKQRDLGGYT
TRBJ2-1 | TRBV4-2 | ASRAYPSYNEQF
TRBJ1-1 | TRBV4-3 | ASSQDSVTDNTEAF
TRBJ1-5 | TRBV5-1 | ASSTGTSNQPQH
TRBJ1-5 | TRBV28 | ASRPFPRDSNQPQH
TRBJ2-3 | TRBV6-2/TRBV6-3 | ASSYNPYRGGPDTQY
TRBJ2-5 | TRBV5-1 | ASSLAKQETQY
TRBJ2-3 | TRBV5-1 | ASSPGGANTDTQY
TRBJ1-4 | TRBV19 | ASERGSSNEKLF
TRBJ1-4 | TRBV18 | ASSPGQPNEKLF
TRBJ2-1 | TRBV29-1 | SVEYSQGQRYNEQF
TRBJ1-5 | TRBV18 | ASSQAGGWVQPQH
TRBJ1-1 | TRBV30 | AWSYNAGGVAF